Listed here are 17 T cell receptor beta chains from one sample, sequenced in a study of CD8 T cells in ankylosing spondylitis. TCRdb independently ran MiXCR on the 5' RACE reads; one entry per CDR3 protein. The sample holds 100,000 to 150,000 distinct CDR3 sequences, about a tenth seen once. The sample taken for sequencing was blood, either unsorted or a sorted T cell fraction (not recorded which). The receptors originated from a male donor with ankylosing spondylitis or in good health (not recorded which).

This clonotype has only a few counts. The chain links TRBV29-1 to TRBJ2-7; 9 positions match TRBD2. Germline V gene sequence: CDR1 SQVTM, CDR2 ANQGSEA. V lost 3 bases, J lost 1 base, and 7 bases stayed unmatched. CDR3 length: 15 residues. In DNA form, the CDR3 reads TGCAGCGTTGATCTGCTAGCGGGACTATCCTACGAGCAGTACTTC. It codes for CSVDLLAGLSYEQYF.

There are many counts of this clonotype. This chain connects TRBV14 to TRBJ1-3; D is undetermined. The CDR3 runs 15 residues. Trimming took 2 bases from V and 0 from J, leaving 8 bases between them. Germline CDR1 and CDR2: SGHDN and FVKESK. CDR3 sequence reads: CASSQFLVSGNTIYF. CDR3 bases: TGTGCCAGCAGCCAATTTTTGGTCTCTGGAAACACCATATATTTT.

This clonotype occurred a few times. The chain carries TRBV7-2 and TRBJ2-7, with no clear D. This CDR3 is built from 12 residues. Germline V gene sequence: CDR1 SGHTA, CDR2 FQGNSA. Trimming shortened V by 3 bases and J by 6 bases, and 9 bases separated the two germline ends. As DNA, the CDR3 is TGTGCCAGCAGCTTTAGTACCCCCGAGCAGTACTTC. It specifies CASSFSTPEQYF. Full variable domain (rest looked up from reference TRBV7-2 and TRBJ2-7): GAGVSQSPSNKVTEKGKDVELRCDPISGHTALYWYRQSLGQGLEFLIYFQGNSAPDKSGLPSDRFSAERTGGSVSTLTIQRTQQEDSAVYLCASSFSTPEQYFGPGTRLTVT.

A few counts support this clonotype. V and J are TRBV7-2 and TRBJ2-5; TRBD2 agrees at 11 bases. The CDR3 spans 18 residues. Trimming removed 0 bases from V and 0 bases from J; junction bases left unmatched: 6. Germline lookup yields CDR1 SGHTA and CDR2 FQGNSA. The CDR3 loop reads CASSLAPPGLADQETQYF. The CDR3 DNA sequence: TGTGCCAGCAGCTTAGCACCCCCGGGACTAGCGGACCAAGAGACCCAGTACTTC.

Ten or more counts support this clonotype. The J gene is TRBJ2-1, the V gene TRBV3-1; D unclear. With 1 base removed from V and 5 bases from J, the gap between germline ends came to 9 bases. The CDR3 extends over 14 amino acids. CDR1 LGHDT and CDR2 YNNKEL come from the germline V gene (reference sequence). The CDR3 here is CASSQGRLDNEQFF. The CDR3 nucleotides read TGTGCCAGCAGCCAAGGGCGGTTAGACAATGAGCAGTTCTTC.

This clonotype was counted at least ten times. The gene calls are TRBV12-3 or TRBV12-4 and TRBJ1-6; D ambiguous. Deletions cut 2 bases from V and 5 bases from J, with 7 bases between. This CDR3 comprises 14 residues. CDR3 DNA sequence: TGTGCCAGCAGTTTAACAGAAGATAATTCACCCCTCCACTTT. As protein: CASSLTEDNSPLHF.

This clonotype showed up many times. This chain joins TRBV27 and TRBJ2-7, with 9 bases lining up with TRBD1. Germline CDR1 MNHEY, CDR2 SMNVEV (reference sequence). With V trimmed by 5 bases and J by 1 base, 9 bases remained unmatched. The CDR3 sequence is 16 residues long. CDR3 in DNA: TGTGCCAGCAGTGGAGGGACAGGGTTTGGTTCCTACGAGCAGTACTTC. It codes for CASSGGTGFGSYEQYF.

In its sample, this clonotype was seen a few times. The chain has TRBV20-1 and TRBJ2-1; 10 bases map to TRBD1. Trimming took 8 bases from V and 7 from J; bases not matched to a gene: 2. Germline lookup yields CDR1 DFQATT and CDR2 SNEGSKA (reference sequence). This CDR3 is built from 11 residues. The CDR3 is CSRDRGNEQFF. The CDR3 DNA follows: TGCAGTCGGGACAGGGGAAATGAGCAGTTCTTC.

This clonotype came up many times. The chain joins TRBV5-1 to TRBJ2-7; D may be TRBD2 (6 bases). The CDR3 runs 14 residues. V was clipped by 0 bases and J by 2 bases, with 9 bases between them. The germline V gene encodes CDR1 SGHRS and CDR2 YFSETQ. The CDR3, as DNA: TGCGCCAGCAGCTTGGGCGGGGCTGCCTACGAGCAGTACTTC. This encodes CASSLGGAAYEQYF.

This clonotype was observed many times. The chain uses TRBV6-2 or TRBV6-3 and TRBJ1-2; TRBD1 might be the D (6 bases). With 6 bases removed from V and 4 bases from J, the gap between germline ends came to 18 bases. The CDR3 spans 15 residues. The germline gives CDR1 MNHEY, CDR2 SVGEGT. Here the CDR3 DNA reads TGTGCCAGCAGCCGGACGACAGGAGGCCTCTATGGCTACACCTTC. Translating it yields CASSRTTGGLYGYTF.

The rearrangement joins TRBV5-5 to TRBJ2-7; D is undetermined. CDR1 and CDR2 (germline): SGHKS, YYEKEE (reference sequence). With 5 bases removed from V and 6 bases from J, the gap between germline ends came to 12 bases. The CDR3 has 12 residues. CDR3 nucleotide sequence: TGTGCCAGCAGTCCCCGTGGGTTCGAGCAGTACTTC. It is translated as CASSPRGFEQYF.

This clonotype was recorded many times. This rearrangement joins TRBV5-1 to TRBJ2-5; 13 bases agree with TRBD2. This CDR3 comprises 15 residues. The J segment lost 6 bases and the V segment lost 2 bases, leaving 4 bases of the junction unmatched. Germline loops: CDR1 SGHRS, CDR2 YFSETQ. The DNA for the CDR3 is TGCGCCAGCAGCTTCGGACTAGCGGGAGTGCAGACCCAGTACTTC. This translates into CASSFGLAGVQTQYF.

The chain couples TRBV27 to TRBJ2-7; 7 nucleotides match TRBD1. The CDR3 is 13 residues long. V lost 2 bases and J lost 6; bases outside the gene matches: 4. Germline V gives CDR1 MNHEY, CDR2 SMNVEV (reference sequence). The CDR3 region has the DNA TGTGCCAGCAGTTTAATGACAGGGTTCGAGCAGTACTTC. Translated, it gives CASSLMTGFEQYF.

This clonotype appeared a few times. The germline gene is not matched at one end of the junction; a read error may be the cause. The rearrangement uses TRBV6-1 and TRBJ2-6, with D possibly being TRBD1 (5 bases). CDR1 and CDR2 (germline): MNHNS, SASEGT. This CDR3 has 15 amino acids. The CDR3 nucleotides are TGTGCCAGCAGGGGTTTGGGTTCTGGGGCCAACGGCCTGACTTTC. It specifies CASRGLGSGANGLTF.

This clonotype showed up many times. This rearrangement joins TRBV7-9 to TRBJ1-1; D is unclear. The germline CDR1 and CDR2 sequences are SEHNR and FQNEAQ (reference sequence). Trimming took 1 base from V and 3 from J, leaving 3 bases between them. This CDR3 region has 12 residues. The CDR3 sequence: CASSLVHTEAFF. The CDR3 DNA is TGTGCCAGCAGCTTAGTTCACACTGAAGCTTTCTTT.

This clonotype was counted ten times or more. This sequence joins TRBV7-6 and TRBJ1-1; 7 bases agree with TRBD1. The CDR3 has 14 residues. Germline-derived CDR1 and CDR2 are SGHVS and FNYEAQ. Trimming at V came to 5 bases and at J to 5 bases, leaving 8 bases not matched to a gene. The CDR3 nucleotides are TGTGCCAGCAGCCCAGACAGGGAATGGACTGAAGCTTTCTTT. Translation gives CASSPDREWTEAFF.

The rearrangement uses TRBV4-1 and TRBJ2-1; 13 bases match TRBD2. CDR3 size: 21 residues. CDR1 MGHRA and CDR2 YSYEKL come from the germline V gene. The junction had 20 bases not matched to a gene; V was cut back by 0 bases and J by 9 bases. The CDR3 coding sequence is TGCGCCAGCAGCCAAGATCTCCCGACTAGCGGGAGGTTGACCGCCAATGCTGAGCAGTTCTTC. Translation gives CASSQDLPTSGRLTANAEQFF.